The clone carrying this T cell receptor (beta chain) was recorded only once. The sample originates from a study of blood T cell repertoires in COVID-19. Overall study: Researchers got acute and convalescent COVID-19 samples from the United States, Italy and Spain.

TCRdb's copy holds only in-frame clones and misses some; the assay was immunoSEQ multiplex PCR. The sample contains fewer than 350,000 clones, 87% of which appear only once. V lost 6 bases, J lost 10 bases, and 19 bases lay in between. This CDR3 has 15 residues. Looked up from germline, CDR1 is SNHLY and CDR2 is FYNNEI. The material sequenced was peripheral blood. The clonotype originates from a man aged 25-45 years with COVID-19, enrolled during active disease. The chain combines TRBV2 with TRBJ1-6, with D uncertain. The CDR3 reads CASRVTPQARSPLHF. CDR3 sequence (DNA): TGTGCCAGCAGAGTGACCCCCCAGGCACGCTCACCCCTCCACTTT.